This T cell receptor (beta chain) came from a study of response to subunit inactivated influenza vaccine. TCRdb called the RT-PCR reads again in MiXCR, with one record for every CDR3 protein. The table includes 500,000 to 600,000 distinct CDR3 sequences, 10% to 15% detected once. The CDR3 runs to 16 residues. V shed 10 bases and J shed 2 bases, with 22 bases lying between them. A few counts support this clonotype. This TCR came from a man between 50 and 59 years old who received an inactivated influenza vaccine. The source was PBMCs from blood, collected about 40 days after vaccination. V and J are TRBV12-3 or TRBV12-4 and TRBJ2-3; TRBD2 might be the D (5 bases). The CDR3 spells CATLNLRDISTDTQYF. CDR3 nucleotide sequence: TGTGCCACCTTGAACTTACGGGATATTTCCACAGATACGCAGTATTTT.